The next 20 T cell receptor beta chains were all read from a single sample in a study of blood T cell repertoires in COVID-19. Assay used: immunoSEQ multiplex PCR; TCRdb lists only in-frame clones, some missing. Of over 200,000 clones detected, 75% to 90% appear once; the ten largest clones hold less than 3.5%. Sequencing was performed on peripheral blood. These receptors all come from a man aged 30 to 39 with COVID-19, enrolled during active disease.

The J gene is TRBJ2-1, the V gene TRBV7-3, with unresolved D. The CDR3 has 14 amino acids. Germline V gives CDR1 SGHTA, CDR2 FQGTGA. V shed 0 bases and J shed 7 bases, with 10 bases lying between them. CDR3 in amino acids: CASSLTGSWNEQFF. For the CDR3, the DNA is TGTGCCAGCAGCTTAACGGGTAGCTGGAATGAGCAGTTCTTC.

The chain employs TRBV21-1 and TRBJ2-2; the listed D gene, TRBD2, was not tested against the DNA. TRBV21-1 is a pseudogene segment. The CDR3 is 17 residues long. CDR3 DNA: TGTGCCAGCAGCACATACCGGGTCACTGAGAACACCGGGGAGCTGTTTTTT. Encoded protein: CASSTYRVTENTGELFF.

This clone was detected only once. The CDR3 is CAISGVGQGAIGYTF. The CDR3 coding sequence is TGTGCCATCAGTGGGGTCGGACAGGGGGCAATTGGCTACACCTTC. The chain joins TRBV10-3 to TRBJ1-2, with 11 bases aligning to TRBD1. The length of the CDR3 is 15 residues. The J segment lost 7 bases and the V segment lost 4 bases, leaving 8 bases of the junction unmatched. The germline gives CDR1 ENHRY, CDR2 SYGVKD.

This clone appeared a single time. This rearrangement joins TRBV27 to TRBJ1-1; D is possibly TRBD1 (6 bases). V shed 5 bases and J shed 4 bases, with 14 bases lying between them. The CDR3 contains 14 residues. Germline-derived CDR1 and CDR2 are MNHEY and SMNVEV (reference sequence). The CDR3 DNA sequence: TGTGCCAGCAGTCCCCGGGGGGGCTTCACTGAAGCTTTCTTT. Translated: CASSPRGGFTEAFF.

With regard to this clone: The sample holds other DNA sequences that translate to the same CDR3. In DNA, the CDR3 is TGTGCCAGCAGTCTACAGGGCACTGAAGCTTTCTTT. Protein: CASSLQGTEAFF. V usage is TRBV12-3 or TRBV12-4 and J usage is TRBJ1-1; TRBD1 is a possible D gene (6 bases). Trimming removed 5 bases from V and 4 bases from J, with 8 bases in between. The CDR3 is 12 amino acids.

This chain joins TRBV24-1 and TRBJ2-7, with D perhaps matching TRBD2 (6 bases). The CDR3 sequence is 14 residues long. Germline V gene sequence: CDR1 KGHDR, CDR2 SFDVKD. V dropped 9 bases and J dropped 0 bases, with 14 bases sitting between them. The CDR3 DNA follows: TGTGCCACCTCTACTAGCCGGACCTCCTACGAGCAGTACTTC. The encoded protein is CATSTSRTSYEQYF.

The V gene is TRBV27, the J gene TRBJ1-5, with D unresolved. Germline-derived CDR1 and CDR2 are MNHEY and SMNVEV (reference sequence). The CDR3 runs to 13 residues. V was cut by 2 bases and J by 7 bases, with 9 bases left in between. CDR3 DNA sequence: TGTGCCAGCAGTTTAGAAGCCCGCCAGCCCCAGCATTTT. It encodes CASSLEARQPQHF.

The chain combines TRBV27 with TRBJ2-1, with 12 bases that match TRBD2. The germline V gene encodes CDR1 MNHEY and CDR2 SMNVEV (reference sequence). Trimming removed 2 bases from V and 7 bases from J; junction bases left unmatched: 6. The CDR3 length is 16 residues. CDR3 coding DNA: TGTGCCAGCAGTTTACTAGCGGGAGGGCCCTTGAATGAGCAGTTCTTC. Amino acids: CASSLLAGGPLNEQFF.

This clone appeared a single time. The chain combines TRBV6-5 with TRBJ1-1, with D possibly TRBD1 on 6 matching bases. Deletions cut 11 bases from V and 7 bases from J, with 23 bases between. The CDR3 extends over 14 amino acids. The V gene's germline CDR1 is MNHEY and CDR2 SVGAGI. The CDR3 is CASRTKGGSIEAFF. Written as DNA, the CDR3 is TGTGCCTCCCGCACCAAGGGGGGGAGCATTGAAGCTTTCTTT.

The CDR3 region has the DNA TGTGCCAGCAGCGTAGTAGGAACAGGGCCCAATGAGCAGTTCTTC. Encoded protein: CASSVVGTGPNEQFF. V and J are TRBV9 and TRBJ2-1, with D possibly being TRBD1 (6 bases). CDR3 length: 15 amino acids. The germline gives CDR1 SGDLS, CDR2 YYNGEE. The V end was cut by 0 bases, the J end by 6 bases, with 13 bases between.

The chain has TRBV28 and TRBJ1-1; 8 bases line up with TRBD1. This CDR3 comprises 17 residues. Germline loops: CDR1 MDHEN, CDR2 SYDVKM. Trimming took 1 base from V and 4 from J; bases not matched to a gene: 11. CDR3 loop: CASSLYDRGKLATEAFF. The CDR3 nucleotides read TGTGCCAGCAGTTTATACGACAGGGGAAAGTTGGCCACTGAAGCTTTCTTT.

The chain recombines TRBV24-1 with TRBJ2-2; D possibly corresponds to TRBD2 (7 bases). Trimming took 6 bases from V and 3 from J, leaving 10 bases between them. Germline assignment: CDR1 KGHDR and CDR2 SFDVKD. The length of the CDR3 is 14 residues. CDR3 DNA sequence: TGTGCCACCAGTAGCGGGACATACACCGGGGAGCTGTTTTTT. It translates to CATSSGTYTGELFF.

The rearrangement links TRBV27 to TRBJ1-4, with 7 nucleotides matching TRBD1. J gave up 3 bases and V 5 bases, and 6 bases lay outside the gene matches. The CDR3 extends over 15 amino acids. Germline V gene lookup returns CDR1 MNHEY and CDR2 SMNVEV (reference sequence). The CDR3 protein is CASSPQDRPNEKLFF. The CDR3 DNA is TGTGCCAGCAGTCCACAGGACAGGCCTAATGAAAAACTGTTTTTT. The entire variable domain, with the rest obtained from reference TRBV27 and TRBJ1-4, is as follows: EAQVTQNPRYLITVTGKKLTVTCSQNMNHEYMSWYRQDPGLGLRQIYYSMNVEVTDKGDVPEGYKVSRKEKRNFPLILESPSPNQTSLYFCASSPQDRPNEKLFFGSGTQLSVL.

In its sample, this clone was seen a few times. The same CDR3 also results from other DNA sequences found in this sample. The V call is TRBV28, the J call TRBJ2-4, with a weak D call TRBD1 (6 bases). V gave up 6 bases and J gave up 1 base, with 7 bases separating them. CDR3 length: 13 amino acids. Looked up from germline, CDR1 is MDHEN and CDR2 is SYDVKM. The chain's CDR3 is CASSQGAKNIQYF. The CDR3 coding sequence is TGTGCCAGCAGCCAGGGGGCCAAAAACATTCAGTACTTC.

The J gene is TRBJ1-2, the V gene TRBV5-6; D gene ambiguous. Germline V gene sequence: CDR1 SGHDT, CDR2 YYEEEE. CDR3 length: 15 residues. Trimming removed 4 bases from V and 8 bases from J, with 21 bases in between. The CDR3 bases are TGTGCCAGCAGCCACTACGGCCCACACTGGAGGGGCTACACCTTC. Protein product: CASSHYGPHWRGYTF.

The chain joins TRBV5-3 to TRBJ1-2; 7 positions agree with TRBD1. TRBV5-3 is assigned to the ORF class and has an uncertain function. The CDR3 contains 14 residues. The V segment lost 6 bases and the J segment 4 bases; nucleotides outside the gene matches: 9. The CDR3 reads CARMLRGQSYGYTF. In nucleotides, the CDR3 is TGTGCCAGAATGTTGAGGGGGCAGTCCTATGGCTACACCTTC.

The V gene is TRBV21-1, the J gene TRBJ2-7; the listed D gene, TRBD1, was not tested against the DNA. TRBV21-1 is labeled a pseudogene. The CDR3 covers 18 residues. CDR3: CASANPLILQGVFNEQYF. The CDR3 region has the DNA TGTGCCAGCGCCAACCCCCTAATTTTGCAGGGTGTTTTCAACGAGCAGTACTTC.

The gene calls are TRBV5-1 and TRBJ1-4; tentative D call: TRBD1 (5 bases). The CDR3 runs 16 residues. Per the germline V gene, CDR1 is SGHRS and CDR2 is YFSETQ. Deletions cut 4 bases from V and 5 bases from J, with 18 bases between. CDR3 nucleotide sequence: TGCGCCAGCAGCCCAAACATAGGGGTTACGAATGAAAAACTGTTTTTT. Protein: CASSPNIGVTNEKLFF.

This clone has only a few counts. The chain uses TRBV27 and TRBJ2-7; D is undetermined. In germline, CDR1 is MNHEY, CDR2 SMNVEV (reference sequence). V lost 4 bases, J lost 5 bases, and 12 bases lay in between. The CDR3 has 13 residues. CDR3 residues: CASSSNRVHEQYF. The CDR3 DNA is TGTGCCAGCAGTTCAAACCGCGTCCACGAGCAGTACTTC.

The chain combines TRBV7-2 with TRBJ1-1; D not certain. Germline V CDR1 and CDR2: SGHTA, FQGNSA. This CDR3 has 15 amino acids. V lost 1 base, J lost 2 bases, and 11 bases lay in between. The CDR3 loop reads CASSLGRAANTEAFF. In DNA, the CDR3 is TGTGCCAGCAGCTTAGGAAGAGCTGCAAACACTGAAGCTTTCTTT.